These 24 T cell receptor beta chains share one sample of origin, sequenced in a study of blood T cell repertoires in COVID-19. TCRdb's table, derived via immunoSEQ multiplex PCR, lists solely in-frame clones and lacks some. Of 20,000 or so clones listed, about 90% were seen once; the top ten hold roughly 4%. The sample was peripheral blood. These receptor sequences come from a human donor in a cohort sampled during active COVID-19.

The chain combines TRBV6-6 with TRBJ2-1; 10 nucleotides align to TRBD2. The V gene's germline CDR1 is MNHNY and CDR2 SVGAGI (reference sequence). The CDR3 totals 15 residues. The J segment lost 7 bases and the V segment lost 0 bases, leaving 3 bases of the junction unmatched. The CDR3 DNA sequence: TGTGCCAGCAGTTACTCCCTAGCGGGAGTTAATGAGCAGTTCTTC. It translates to CASSYSLAGVNEQFF.

The rearrangement uses TRBV6-5 and TRBJ1-5; maybe TRBD1 (6 bases). The CDR3 spans 14 residues. V dropped 8 bases and J dropped 3 bases, with 14 bases sitting between them. From germline, CDR1 is MNHEY and CDR2 SVGAGI. In nucleotides, the CDR3 is TGTGCCAGCGCCCAGGACAGACTCAATCAGCCCCAGCATTTT. It translates to CASAQDRLNQPQHF.

The genes are TRBV11-3 and TRBJ2-1; TRBD2 matches 10 bases. CDR3 length equals 17 residues. V shed 0 bases and J 5 bases; nucleotides not matched to a gene: 7. Germline loops: CDR1 SGHNT, CDR2 YENEEA. The DNA of the CDR3 is TGTGCCAGCAGCTTAGACTGGGCTAGCGGGGGCCACAATGAGCAGTTCTTC. This codes for CASSLDWASGGHNEQFF.

This chain uses TRBV6-2 or TRBV6-3 with TRBJ2-5, with 10 bases fitting TRBD2. V was clipped by 0 bases and J by 3 bases; unmatched bases: 7. Germline CDR1 MNHEY, CDR2 SVGEGT. The length of the CDR3 is 17 residues. The CDR3 DNA reads as TGTGCCAGCAGTTACTCGAAGTTCGGACTAGCGGAAGAGACCCAGTACTTC. Translating it yields CASSYSKFGLAEETQYF.

This clone was counted a single time. The V call is TRBV28, the J call TRBJ2-7; D is unresolved. Germline loops: CDR1 MDHEN, CDR2 SYDVKM. The CDR3 loop spans 11 amino acids. Deletions cut 5 bases from V and 7 bases from J, with 9 bases between. CDR3: CASSLSWEQYF. In DNA form, the CDR3 reads TGTGCCAGCAGTCTAAGCTGGGAGCAGTACTTC.

V gene TRBV6-5 combines with J gene TRBJ1-6; unclear D gene. Looked up from germline, CDR1 is MNHEY and CDR2 is SVGAGI. V was shortened by 4 bases and J by 4 bases, with 14 bases between the two germline ends. This CDR3 contains 16 residues. The DNA of the CDR3 is TGTGCCAGCAGTTTGGGCACAATTGGGTATAATTCACCCCTCCACTTT. Amino acids: CASSLGTIGYNSPLHF.

The chain employs TRBV5-1 and TRBJ1-4, with 11 bases identical to TRBD1. The CDR3 totals 14 residues. Germline V gene data show CDR1 as SGHRS and CDR2 as YFSETQ. V shed 4 bases and J 8 bases; nucleotides not matched to a gene: 4. Here the CDR3 reads CASSPGTGGEKLFF. As DNA, the CDR3 is TGCGCCAGCAGCCCAGGGACAGGGGGGGAAAAACTGTTTTTT.

V is TRBV4-1 and J is TRBJ2-5, with TRBD1 matching over 7 bases. The V and J ends lost 8 bases and 4 bases, in that order; junction bases with no gene match: 4. The CDR3 length is 12 residues. Germline assignment: CDR1 MGHRA and CDR2 YSYEKL. The chain's CDR3 is CASANRGETQYF. CDR3 nucleotide sequence: TGCGCCAGCGCAAACAGGGGAGAGACCCAGTACTTC.

The V and J genes are TRBV19 and TRBJ2-1, with TRBD2 matching 8 bases. The germline gives CDR1 LNHDA, CDR2 SQIVND (reference sequence). Trimming cost V 10 bases and J 1 base; bases outside gene matches: 6. The CDR3 runs to 14 residues. The CDR3 DNA reads as TGTGCCACCCGCCGGGGGGGTTCCTACAATGAGCAGTTCTTC. This codes for CATRRGGSYNEQFF. The full variable domain, with the rest looked up from reference TRBV19 and TRBJ2-1, is DGGITQSPKYLFRKEGQNVTLSCEQNLNHDAMYWYRQDPGQGLRLIYYSQIVNDFQKGDIAEGYSVSREKKESFPLTVTSAQKNPTAFYLCATRRGGSYNEQFFGPGTRLTVL.

The chain joins TRBV6-5 to TRBJ1-1; the D gene is possibly TRBD1 (6 bases). In germline, CDR1 is MNHEY, CDR2 SVGAGI. V lost 6 bases to trimming and J lost 4 bases, with 12 bases between them. This CDR3 is built from 13 residues. CDR3 DNA sequence: TGTGCCAGCAGAGTGACAGGCCCCACTGAAGCTTTCTTT. Its protein product is CASRVTGPTEAFF.

The chain links TRBV7-2 to TRBJ2-7, with 8 bases identical to TRBD2. This CDR3 region has 16 residues. The V and J ends lost 5 bases and 4 bases, in that order; junction bases with no gene match: 13. The germline V gene encodes CDR1 SGHTA and CDR2 FQGNSA. The CDR3 DNA is TGTGCCAGCAGCCCCGGCGGGCACAGCGGGGGTTACGAGCAGTACTTC. Its translation is CASSPGGHSGGYEQYF. Based on the CDR3 plus reference TRBV7-2 and TRBJ2-7, the full variable domain is GAGVSQSPSNKVTEKGKDVELRCDPISGHTALYWYRQSLGQGLEFLIYFQGNSAPDKSGLPSDRFSAERTGGSVSTLTIQRTQQEDSAVYLCASSPGGHSGGYEQYFGPGTRLTVT.

This chain links TRBV6-1 with TRBJ1-1; 8 bases are a match to TRBD1. Looked up from germline, CDR1 is MNHNS and CDR2 is SASEGT. The CDR3 runs 14 residues. V lost 2 bases, J lost 7 bases, and 6 bases stayed unmatched. DNA of the CDR3: TGTGCCAGCAGTGAACAGGGGGCTCGGGGTGAAGCTTTCTTT. Its protein product is CASSEQGARGEAFF.

The chain is built from TRBV5-1 and TRBJ1-1; D gene uncertain. This CDR3 has 16 residues. V lost 4 bases and J 1 base, leaving 17 bases between the germline ends. Per the germline V gene, CDR1 is SGHRS and CDR2 is YFSETQ. Here the CDR3 reads CASSPYYDGSNTEAFF. CDR3 in DNA: TGCGCCAGCAGCCCTTATTATGACGGGTCGAACACTGAAGCTTTCTTT.

J is TRBJ2-3 and V is TRBV5-1, with TRBD2 identical over 12 bases. Trimming took 2 bases from V and 2 from J; bases not matched to a gene: 3. This CDR3 spans 16 amino acids. CDR1 and CDR2 from the germline V gene are SGHRS and YFSETQ. CDR3 region: CASSLGLAGTTDTQYF. CDR3 nucleotide sequence: TGCGCCAGCAGCTTAGGACTAGCGGGGACCACAGATACGCAGTATTTT.

This sequence joins TRBV6-2 or TRBV6-3 and TRBJ2-7; possible D gene TRBD2, 6 bases. V shed 5 bases and J shed 3 bases, with 11 bases lying between them. CDR3 length: 13 amino acids. CDR1 is MNHEY and CDR2 is SVGEGT in the germline V gene. The CDR3 DNA is TGTGCCAGCAGTGATGGGACTGACTACGAGCAGTACGTC. Translation: CASSDGTDYEQYV.

The CDR3 is CASSLLGGGALDTQYF. Here the CDR3 DNA reads TGCGCCAGCAGCTTGTTGGGCGGGGGGGCCCTAGATACGCAGTATTTT. The chain has TRBV5-1 and TRBJ2-3; 9 nucleotides align to TRBD2. The CDR3 runs to 16 residues. CDR1 is SGHRS and CDR2 is YFSETQ in the germline V gene. The J segment lost 5 bases and the V segment lost 1 base, leaving 8 bases of the junction unmatched.

The chain is built from TRBV13 and TRBJ2-7; TRBD1 matches at 9 bases. The CDR3 is 17 amino acids. J gave up 13 bases and V 4 bases, and 23 bases lay outside the gene matches. Germline-derived CDR1 and CDR2 are PRHDT and FYEKMQ (reference sequence). The DNA for the CDR3 is TGTGCCAGCAGCTGGGTCAAGGGACAGGGAATACCGGGATGGGCTTACTTC. Residues: CASSWVKGQGIPGWAYF.

The chain couples TRBV4-3 to TRBJ2-5; D not certain. The CDR3 spans 14 residues. V shed 0 bases and J shed 7 bases, with 12 bases lying between them. Germline CDR1 is LGHNA and CDR2 is YSLEER. The CDR3 DNA reads TGCGCCAGCAGCCAAGATGAGTACCTTGGGACCCAGTACTTC. Protein: CASSQDEYLGTQYF.

This rearrangement joins TRBV11-2 to TRBJ2-7; tentatively, D is TRBD2 (5 bases). This CDR3 is built from 14 residues. V lost 7 bases and J 2 bases, leaving 15 bases between the germline ends. Germline V gene data show CDR1 as SGHAT and CDR2 as FQNNGV. CDR3 region: CASTPQTGTYEQYF. CDR3 DNA: TGTGCCAGCACCCCCCAGACGGGAACCTACGAGCAGTACTTC.

The chain carries TRBV3-1 (or the pseudogene TRBV3-2) and TRBJ1-1; a weak D match, TRBD1 (5 bases). The germline V and J ends were trimmed by 3 bases and 1 base, with 15 bases remaining between them. CDR3 size: 16 residues. Germline lookup yields CDR1 LGHDT and CDR2 YNNKEL (reference sequence). CDR3 amino acids: CASSHTWGGRNTEAFF. In DNA, the CDR3 is TGTGCCAGCAGCCATACATGGGGGGGGAGGAACACTGAAGCTTTCTTT.

This clone was observed once. The chain combines TRBV7-2 with TRBJ2-7; D may be TRBD2 (6 bases). The CDR3 runs 14 residues. V dropped 3 bases and J dropped 1 base, with 10 bases sitting between them. Germline-derived CDR1 and CDR2 are SGHTA and FQGNSA. For the CDR3, the DNA is TGTGCCAGCAGCTTCGGGGGTGGATCCTACGAGCAGTACTTC. As protein: CASSFGGGSYEQYF.

This clone was observed a single time. J is TRBJ2-2 and V is TRBV15; TRBD1 aligns across 7 bases. The CDR3 runs 13 residues. V gave up 10 bases and J gave up 2 bases; unmatched junction bases: 4. Germline values: CDR1 LNHNV, CDR2 YYDKDF (reference sequence). The CDR3 coding sequence is TGTGCCAGCCGACAGGGAAACACCGGGGAGCTGTTTTTT. Translating it yields CASRQGNTGELFF.

The chain couples TRBV20-1 to TRBJ2-7; 12 bases are a match to TRBD1. The CDR3 contains 16 residues. CDR1 and CDR2 from the germline V gene are DFQATT and SNEGSKA (reference sequence). V trimming: 3 bases; J trimming: 11 bases; junction bases outside the gene matches: 17. For the CDR3, the DNA is TGCAGTGCTAGTCCAGAAGGGGGACAGGGGGCGTTGGCGAAGTACTTC. It translates to CSASPEGGQGALAKYF.

The J gene is TRBJ2-2, the V gene TRBV5-4, with D tentatively TRBD2 (7 bases). Trimming removed 0 bases at V and 1 base at J, with 16 bases between. The CDR3 loop spans 18 amino acids. Germline CDR1 is SGHNT and CDR2 is YYREEE (reference sequence). CDR3 DNA: TGTGCCAGCAGCTTGGGTTGGGGGGGCGCCGGGAACACCGGGGAGCTGTTTTTT. This encodes CASSLGWGGAGNTGELFF.